Listed below are T cell receptor beta chains from one sample, sequenced in a study of T cells after yellow fever vaccination. TCRdb itself ran the 5' RACE reads through MiXCR, one entry per CDR3 protein. This sample has 310,000 or so distinct CDR3 sequences, with about 3.5% found just once. Sequenced material: PBMCs, taken on the day of the yellow fever booster vaccination. The receptors shown here come from a young man who received the YFV17D yellow fever vaccine. Both conserved end residues are part of each CDR3. A D gene is named only where the DNA matches it firmly. Clone size appears in some rows only: once, few, many, or a class for an expanded clone.

CDR3,DNA,size,V,D,J
CASSLLGKVNEQFF,TGTGCCAGCAGCTTGCTGGGGAAGGTTAATGAGCAGTTCTTC,few,TRBV5-6,.,TRBJ2-1
CASSQPLQANEQFF,TGCGCCAGCAGCCAACCCCTACAGGCCAATGAGCAGTTCTTC,many,TRBV5-1,.,TRBJ2-1
CASSSTGAEETQYF,TGTGCCAGCAGCTCGACAGGGGCGGAAGAGACCCAGTACTTC,many,TRBV7-3,TRBD1,TRBJ2-5
CASSPRTGREAFF,TGTGCCAGCAGCCCTCGGACAGGGCGGGAAGCTTTCTTT,many,TRBV7-9,TRBD1,TRBJ1-1
CASRALDAQRNTGELFF,TGTGCCAGCAGGGCCCTCGATGCGCAGAGGAACACCGGGGAGCTGTTTTTT,.,TRBV7-2,.,TRBJ2-2
CASSLMYRETGGNTIYF,TGCGCCAGCAGCTTAATGTACAGGGAGACTGGTGGAAACACCATATATTTT,.,TRBV5-1,.,TRBJ1-3
CSAGKIGQFF,TGCAGTGCTGGCAAAATTGGGCAGTTCTTC,.,TRBV20-1,.,TRBJ2-1
CASSAGTTVYSPLHF,TGTGCCAGCAGCGCCGGGACAACCGTGTATTCACCCCTCCACTTT,many,TRBV5-5,.,TRBJ1-6
CASSLHGGTQYF,TGTGCCAGCAGCCTACACGGGGGTACGCAGTATTTT,many,TRBV7-2,.,TRBJ2-3
CASSQMKQGGEKLFF,TGCGCCAGCAGCCAAATGAAACAGGGGGGAGAAAAACTGTTTTTT,many,TRBV4-3,TRBD1,TRBJ1-4
CASSTTSGLPQRGTQYF,TGTGCCAGTAGTACCACGTCGGGACTCCCACAGAGGGGTACGCAGTATTTT,few,TRBV19,.,TRBJ2-3
CATSRDLRGGLGKLFF,TGTGCCACCAGCAGAGATTTGAGAGGGGGCCTAGGGAAACTGTTTTTT,few,TRBV15,TRBD1,TRBJ1-4
CASSLYSQGSNGELFF,TGTGCCAGCAGCTTGTATTCACAGGGGAGCAACGGGGAGCTGTTTTTT,.,TRBV5-4,TRBD1,TRBJ2-2
CSARAGGGTDTQYF,TGCAGTGCTAGAGCGGGGGGGGGCACAGATACGCAGTATTTT,.,TRBV20-1,TRBD2,TRBJ2-3
CASSVRDSGGETQYF,TGCGCCAGCAGCGTACGGGACTCCGGTGGGGAGACCCAGTACTTC,many,TRBV5-1,.,TRBJ2-5
CASSPDQRSLSGEQYF,TGTGCCAGCTCACCAGACCAGCGGAGCCTCTCGGGTGAGCAGTACTTC,many,TRBV18,.,TRBJ2-7
CSARWDSYEQYF,TGCAGTGCTAGGTGGGACTCCTACGAGCAGTACTTC,many,TRBV20-1,.,TRBJ2-7
CASSYRDIHQPQHF,TGTGCCAGCAGTTACAGGGACATTCATCAGCCCCAGCATTTT,few,TRBV6-6,.,TRBJ1-5
CASSFQRGEEQYF,TGCGCCAGCAGCTTCCAGAGAGGGGAAGAGCAGTACTTC,many,TRBV5-1,.,TRBJ2-7
CASSVEGPRTGELFF,TGTGCCAGCAGCGTAGAGGGGCCCAGGACCGGGGAGCTGTTTTTT,few,TRBV9,.,TRBJ2-2
CASSQTIGQTETQYF,TGTGCCAGCAGCCAGACCATCGGTCAAACAGAGACCCAGTACTTC,many,TRBV6-6,.,TRBJ2-5
CSARGARDGELFF,TGCAGTGCTAGAGGAGCAAGGGACGGGGAGCTGTTTTTT,many,TRBV20-1,.,TRBJ2-2
CASSSRDTGAGETQYF,TGCGCCAGCAGTTCAAGAGACACGGGGGCTGGAGAGACCCAGTACTTC,few,TRBV5-1,.,TRBJ2-5
CASTGGYRLGQFF,TGTGCCAGCACCGGAGGGTATAGATTGGGGCAGTTCTTC,.,TRBV7-2,.,TRBJ2-1
CASTPGINQPQHF,TGTGCCAGCACCCCGGGGATCAATCAGCCCCAGCATTTT,few,TRBV6-5,.,TRBJ1-5
CAVQTGRTEQFF,TGTGCCGTACAGACAGGGCGGACTGAGCAGTTCTTC,.,TRBV24-1,TRBD1,TRBJ2-1
CSLRLAGYNEQFF,TGCAGTCTCCGACTAGCGGGTTACAATGAGCAGTTCTTC,many,TRBV20-1,TRBD2,TRBJ2-1
CASSNPGGTGTYEQYF,TGCGCCAGCAGCAATCCGGGGGGGACAGGGACCTACGAGCAGTACTTC,few,TRBV5-1,.,TRBJ2-7
CASSQLGITGELFF,TGTGCCAGCAGTCAGCTTGGGATAACCGGGGAGCTGTTTTTT,.,TRBV12-3/TRBV12-4,.,TRBJ2-2
CASIPHSTSQETQYF,TGTGCCAGCATTCCTCACTCGACATCTCAAGAGACCCAGTACTTC,many,TRBV28,.,TRBJ2-5
CASSRRQGTDTQYF,TGTGCCAGCAGCCGACGCCAAGGGACAGATACGCAGTATTTT,many,TRBV5-8,.,TRBJ2-3
CSANPTGERETNEKLFF,TGCAGTGCTAACCCGACAGGGGAGAGAGAAACTAATGAAAAACTGTTTTTT,few,TRBV20-1,TRBD1,TRBJ1-4
CASSLGGASIAPAQFF,TGCGCCAGCAGCCTTGGAGGTGCTAGTATCGCCCCCGCGCAGTTCTTC,many,TRBV5-1,.,TRBJ2-1
CASSLGFLGTGENIQYF,TGTGCCAGCAGTTTAGGGTTCTTGGGGACAGGGGAAAACATTCAGTACTTC,.,TRBV12-3/TRBV12-4,TRBD1,TRBJ2-4
CASSRQVNTGELFF,TGTGCCAGCAGCCGACAGGTGAACACCGGGGAGCTGTTTTTT,many,TRBV3-1,.,TRBJ2-2